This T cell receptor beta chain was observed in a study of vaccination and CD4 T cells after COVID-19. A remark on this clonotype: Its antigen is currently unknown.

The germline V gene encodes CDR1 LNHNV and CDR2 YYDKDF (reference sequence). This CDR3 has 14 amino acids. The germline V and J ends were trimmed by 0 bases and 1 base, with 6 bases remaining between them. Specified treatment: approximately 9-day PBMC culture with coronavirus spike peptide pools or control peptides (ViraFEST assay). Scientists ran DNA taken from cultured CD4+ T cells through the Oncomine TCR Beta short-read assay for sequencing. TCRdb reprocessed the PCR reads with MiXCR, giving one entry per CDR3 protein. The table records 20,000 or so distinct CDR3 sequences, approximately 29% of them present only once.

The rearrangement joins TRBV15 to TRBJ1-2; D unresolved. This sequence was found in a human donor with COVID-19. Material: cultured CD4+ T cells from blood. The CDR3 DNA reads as TGTGCCACCAGCAGAGATTTAGTTAACTATGGCTACACCTTC. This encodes CATSRDLVNYGYTF.